This T cell receptor beta chain was obtained from a study of blood T cell repertoires in COVID-19. Study summary: From the United States, Italy and Spain came samples of acute and convalescent COVID-19.

Germline CDR1 MNHEY, CDR2 SVGAGI. V lost 3 bases and J lost 2; bases outside the gene matches: 3. The CDR3 has 14 amino acids. Per the authors' pipeline: Using reference gene primer amplification, nucleated cell counts were estimated. Clones were sequenced by immunoSEQ multiplex PCR, and TCRdb holds only the in-frame ones, with some missing. That table is the source of V, J and clone size, and D and trimming were worked out from the DNA. The table has some 160,000 clones, 86% seen once. This clone was observed a single time. This sequence originates from a woman aged 70-85 years with acute or convalescent COVID-19. The V call is TRBV6-5, the J call TRBJ2-7; 8 bases match TRBD1. The sequencing input was peripheral blood. The CDR3 sequence: CASSYKQGAYEQYF. CDR3 DNA sequence: TGTGCCAGCAGTTATAAACAGGGGGCCTACGAGCAGTACTTC.